The next 25 T cell receptor beta chains were all read from a single sample in a study of molecular identifiers for immune sequencing clone quantification. TCRdb processed the PCR reads anew with MiXCR; each CDR3 protein has one entry. This table holds 60,000 to 65,000 distinct CDR3 sequences, under 20% found once. Sample: naive CD8+ T cells from blood, with Jurkat cell RNA spiked in. The sample's subset: FACS-sorted CD8+CD4-CCR7+CD45RA+ naive T cells. The receptors come from a human donor in good health. Some libraries in this study had Jurkat cell RNA spiked in.

Of note for this clonotype: A much larger clone sits a single nucleotide away, making a read error possible. This chain joins TRBV27 and TRBJ2-7; maybe TRBD2 (5 bases). Germline V gives CDR1 MNHEY, CDR2 SMNVEV (reference sequence). The CDR3 is 14 amino acids. Trimming removed 1 base at V and 2 bases at J, with 9 bases between. This CDR3 is CASSLLDGTYEQYF. CDR3 coding DNA: TGTGCCAGCAGTTTATTGGACGGGACCTACGAGCAGTACTTC.

The chain recombines TRBV4-1 with TRBJ1-1, with 8 bases fitting TRBD1. The V segment lost 2 bases and the J segment 2 bases; nucleotides outside the gene matches: 10. Germline V gives CDR1 MGHRA, CDR2 YSYEKL. The length of the CDR3 is 17 residues. CDR3 region: CASSQRVDRGGNTEAFF. For the CDR3, the DNA is TGCGCCAGCAGCCAACGCGTAGACAGGGGTGGAAACACTGAAGCTTTCTTT.

Note on this clonotype: This may come from a read error, since a much larger clone is one base off. The chain combines TRBV29-1 with TRBJ2-1; 9 positions match TRBD2. Germline assignment: CDR1 SQVTM and CDR2 ANQGSEA. The ends lost 4 bases at V and 6 bases at J; junction bases unmatched: 7. The CDR3 extends over 14 amino acids. CDR3 nucleotides: TGCAGCGTTGTAGGAGCGGGAGGAGGCAATGAGCAGTTCTTC. Translation gives CSVVGAGGGNEQFF.

In regard to this clonotype: A much larger clone lies one base from this, so it may be a read error. The V gene is TRBV10-3, the J gene TRBJ2-3; 14 positions match TRBD2. Germline V gene data show CDR1 as ENHRY and CDR2 as SYGVKD. V shed 6 bases and J 4 bases; nucleotides not matched to a gene: 6. The CDR3 is 16 amino acids. CDR3 nucleotide sequence: TGTGCCATCAGAACCGGGACTAGCGGGAGCGCAGATACGCAGTATTTT. Its translation is CAIRTGTSGSADTQYF.

Ten or more counts support this clonotype. This rearrangement joins TRBV28 to TRBJ1-5, with D possibly TRBD1 on 5 matching bases. The length of the CDR3 is 18 residues. With 5 bases removed from V and 0 bases from J, the gap between germline ends came to 20 bases. The germline V gene has CDR1 MDHEN and CDR2 SYDVKM. The CDR3 is CASSKMGRTSYSNQPQHF. The CDR3 bases are TGTGCCAGCAGTAAGATGGGACGGACGAGCTATAGCAATCAGCCCCAGCATTTT. The full variable domain, rest sourced from reference TRBV28 and TRBJ1-5, is DVKVTQSSRYLVKRTGEKVFLECVQDMDHENMFWYRQDPGLGLRLIYFSYDVKMKEKGDIPEGYSVSREKKERFSLILESASTNQTSMYLCASSKMGRTSYSNQPQHFGDGTRLSIL.

The sample holds many counts of this clonotype. The V and J genes are TRBV4-1 and TRBJ1-4; a possible D gene is TRBD1 (5 bases). V was cut by 1 base and J by 14 bases, with 17 bases left in between. The CDR3 consists of 14 residues. Germline CDR1 is MGHRA and CDR2 is YSYEKL. The CDR3 bases are TGCGCCAGCAGCCAAGTAAGCGGGACGGCGGGTCTGTTTTTT. This codes for CASSQVSGTAGLFF.

The chain is built from TRBV29-1 and TRBJ2-7, with D possibly TRBD1 on 6 matching bases. Germline V lookup: CDR1 SQVTM, CDR2 ANQGSEA. The CDR3 covers 14 residues. Trimming cost V 7 bases and J 3 bases, with 19 bases left between them. The CDR3, as DNA: TGCAGCGCCCGCGGCGTTGGGGGCGTCTACGAGCAGTACTTC. Protein sequence: CSARGVGGVYEQYF.

This clonotype showed up many times. One end of the junction is discordant with germline, which a read error may explain. The chain has TRBV13 and TRBJ2-1; 13 bases map to TRBD2. This CDR3 comprises 16 residues. CDR1 and CDR2 from the germline V gene are PRHDT and FYEKMQ (reference sequence). CDR3 bases: TGTGCCAGCAGCCCCCGGGGACTAGCGGGGTACAGTGAGCAGTTCTTC. Translation: CASSPRGLAGYSEQFF. Full variable domain (remainder filled in from reference TRBV13 and TRBJ2-1): AAGVIQSPRHLIKEKRETATLKCYPIPRHDTVYWYQQGPGQDPQFLISFYEKMQSDKGSIPDRFSAQQFSDYHSELNMSSLELGDSALYFCASSPRGLAGYSEQFFGPGTRLTVL.

With respect to this clonotype: It may be a read error: a sequence one base away is much more abundant. The chain employs TRBV20-1 and TRBJ2-7, with a tentative D call TRBD1 (6 bases). The germline gives CDR1 DFQATT, CDR2 SNEGSKA (reference sequence). The CDR3 has 12 residues. This chain's CDR3 is CNARTVSYEQYF. CDR3 sequence (DNA): TGCAATGCTAGGACAGTCTCCTACGAGCAGTACTTC.

This clonotype has only one observation. The rearrangement links TRBV29-1 to TRBJ2-7; TRBD1 or TRBD2 may be the D gene (5 bases each). There are 13 residues in the CDR3. V lost 5 bases and J lost 5, with 16 bases in between. The germline CDR1 and CDR2 sequences are SQVTM and ANQGSEA. The CDR3 DNA is TGCAGCGTTACCAAATCGGGGACCAACGAGCAGTACTTC. Translated, it gives CSVTKSGTNEQYF.

This clonotype has just a few counts. The rearrangement joins TRBV6-2 or TRBV6-3 to TRBJ1-5; possible D gene TRBD1, 6 bases. CDR1 and CDR2 (germline): MNHEY, SVGEGT. The CDR3 consists of 16 residues. Trimming took off 1 base at V and 3 bases at J, with 13 bases between the two ends. The CDR3 DNA reads TGTGCCAGCAGTTACTTGGTGACAGGCCACAATCAGCCCCAGCATTTT. It is translated as CASSYLVTGHNQPQHF.

In its sample, this clonotype was seen many times. The J gene is TRBJ2-7, the V gene TRBV28; no definite D call. Per germline, CDR1 MDHEN and CDR2 SYDVKM. This CDR3 comprises 13 residues. Trimming took off 10 bases at V and 6 bases at J, with 19 bases between the two ends. The DNA for the CDR3 is TGTGCCATCTCTGTGACTCCGGCCGCCGAGCAGTACTTC. Translated: CAISVTPAAEQYF. The full variable domain, with the rest looked up from reference TRBV28 and TRBJ2-7, is DVKVTQSSRYLVKRTGEKVFLECVQDMDHENMFWYRQDPGLGLRLIYFSYDVKMKEKGDIPEGYSVSREKKERFSLILESASTNQTSMYLCAISVTPAAEQYFGPGTRLTVT.

At least ten counts were recorded for this clonotype. The chain employs TRBV28 and TRBJ2-7, with D possibly being TRBD2 (6 bases). This CDR3 has 14 amino acids. Trimming shortened V by 6 bases and J by 4 bases, and 16 bases separated the two germline ends. Germline V CDR1 and CDR2: MDHEN, SYDVKM. The CDR3 loop reads CASSPSGTVYEQYF. As DNA, the CDR3 is TGTGCCAGCAGCCCCTCCGGGACTGTATACGAGCAGTACTTC.

The V gene is TRBV3-1, the J gene TRBJ2-7, with TRBD2 as a possible D gene (6 bases). Trimming left V 7 bases short and J 2 bases short, with 21 bases between. There are 16 residues in the CDR3. Germline V CDR1 and CDR2: LGHDT, YNNKEL (reference sequence). The CDR3 reads CASNQLGAGGPYEQYF. CDR3 bases: TGTGCCAGCAACCAGTTAGGAGCGGGTGGGCCCTACGAGCAGTACTTC.

On this clonotype itself: A read error may explain this, as a much larger clone is one base away. This chain uses TRBV2 with TRBJ2-3, with no clear D. CDR1 is SNHLY and CDR2 is FYNNEI in the germline V gene. This CDR3 is 15 amino acids long. The CDR3 DNA sequence: TGTGCCAGCCGTGAAGGCTTTAGTAGCACAGATACGCAGTATTTT. This encodes CASREGFSSTDTQYF.

This clonotype was detected many times. The rearrangement uses TRBV27 and TRBJ1-5, with TRBD1 matching over 7 bases. Germline V lookup: CDR1 MNHEY, CDR2 SMNVEV (reference sequence). The CDR3 spans 14 residues. After removal of 5 bases from V and 4 bases from J, the junction contained 5 bases not matched to a gene. The CDR3 loop reads CASSLQGRNQPQHF. CDR3 sequence (DNA): TGTGCCAGCAGTCTACAGGGGAGGAATCAGCCCCAGCATTTT.

This clonotype has ten or more counts. The chain joins TRBV4-1 to TRBJ2-2, with D unresolved. The V gene lost 1 base and the J gene lost 3 bases, with 9 bases spanning the gap. The germline CDR1 and CDR2 sequences are MGHRA and YSYEKL. This CDR3 region has 15 residues. The CDR3 sequence: CASSQVAGYTGELFF. The CDR3, as DNA: TGCGCCAGCAGCCAAGTCGCTGGGTACACCGGGGAGCTGTTTTTT.

V usage is TRBV12-3 or TRBV12-4 and J usage is TRBJ2-7; 9 bases align to TRBD1. V was pared by 5 bases and J by 4 bases, with 12 bases of the junction left unmatched. The CDR3 extends over 16 amino acids. CDR3 in amino acids: CASSPGEQGAEYEQYF. CDR3 coding DNA: TGTGCCAGCAGTCCAGGGGAACAGGGGGCTGAATACGAGCAGTACTTC.

As regards this clonotype: Being one base from a much bigger clone, this may be a read error. The rearrangement uses TRBV20-1 and TRBJ2-2; D tentatively fits TRBD1 or TRBD2 (5 bases each). The CDR3 covers 17 residues. The V end lost 6 bases, the J end lost 2 bases, and 22 bases lay between the germline ends. Looked up from germline, CDR1 is DFQATT and CDR2 is SNEGSKA (reference sequence). The CDR3 nucleotides are TGCAGTGCCCCACGACGTGGGACGACAATCAACACCGGGGAGCTGTTTTTT. Protein sequence: CSAPRRGTTINTGELFF.

This clonotype was counted many times. The rearrangement uses TRBV14 and TRBJ2-7; D perhaps matches TRBD1 (5 bases). The CDR3 contains 17 residues. Germline loops: CDR1 SGHDN, CDR2 FVKESK. V gave up 0 bases and J gave up 3 bases, with 18 bases separating them. The CDR3 region is CASSQDLSFPGNYEQYF. The DNA for the CDR3 is TGTGCCAGCAGCCAAGATCTTTCATTTCCAGGGAACTACGAGCAGTACTTC.

This clonotype was seen ten or more times. This sequence joins TRBV7-9 and TRBJ2-7; 8 bases are a match to TRBD1. Germline-derived CDR1 and CDR2 are SEHNR and FQNEAQ (reference sequence). The CDR3 has 14 amino acids. With 5 bases clipped from V and 3 bases from J, the junction kept 6 bases outside the gene matches. CDR3 bases: TGTGCCAGCAGCCGGACAGGGTTAAGCTACGAGCAGTACTTC. Translating gives CASSRTGLSYEQYF. The variable domain in full, with the rest retrieved from reference TRBV7-9 and TRBJ2-7, is DTGVSQNPRHKITKRGQNVTFRCDPISEHNRLYWYRQTLGQGPEFLTYFQNEAQLEKSRLLSDRFSAERPKGSFSTLEIQRTEQGDSAMYLCASSRTGLSYEQYFGPGTRLTVT.

This clonotype was recorded many times. The chain uses TRBV7-2 and TRBJ2-3, with TRBD1 identical over 8 bases. The CDR3 length is 16 residues. Germline V lookup: CDR1 SGHTA, CDR2 FQGNSA. V lost 4 bases, J lost 3 bases, and 9 bases stayed unmatched. DNA of the CDR3: TGTGCCAGCAGCTCAAAAGACAGGGGTTTTACAGATACGCAGTATTTT. It yields the protein CASSSKDRGFTDTQYF.

The V gene is TRBV13, the J gene TRBJ2-1; no clear D gene. V lost 4 bases and J 0 bases, leaving 13 bases between the germline ends. From germline, CDR1 is PRHDT and CDR2 FYEKMQ (reference sequence). CDR3 size: 16 residues. In DNA form, the CDR3 reads TGTGCCAGCAGCTCCCCCTACTGGGGCTCCTACAATGAGCAGTTCTTC. This translates into CASSSPYWGSYNEQFF.

This rearrangement joins TRBV9 to TRBJ2-5; 7 bases line up with TRBD2. V was clipped by 0 bases and J by 1 base; unmatched bases: 3. The CDR3 sequence is 15 residues long. From germline, CDR1 is SGDLS and CDR2 YYNGEE. The CDR3 nucleotides are TGTGCCAGCAGCGTAGAGGGAGGGGCCCAAGAGACCCAGTACTTC. Translating gives CASSVEGGAQETQYF.

In its sample, this clonotype was seen many times. The chain couples TRBV10-2 to TRBJ1-5; a possible D gene is TRBD1 (6 bases). Germline CDR1 reads WSHSY; CDR2 reads SAAADI. The CDR3 loop spans 14 amino acids. V lost 5 bases to trimming and J lost 0 bases, with 8 bases between them. In nucleotides, the CDR3 is TGCGCCAGCAGTCCGGGGGCTAGCAATCAGCCCCAGCATTTT. It codes for CASSPGASNQPQHF.